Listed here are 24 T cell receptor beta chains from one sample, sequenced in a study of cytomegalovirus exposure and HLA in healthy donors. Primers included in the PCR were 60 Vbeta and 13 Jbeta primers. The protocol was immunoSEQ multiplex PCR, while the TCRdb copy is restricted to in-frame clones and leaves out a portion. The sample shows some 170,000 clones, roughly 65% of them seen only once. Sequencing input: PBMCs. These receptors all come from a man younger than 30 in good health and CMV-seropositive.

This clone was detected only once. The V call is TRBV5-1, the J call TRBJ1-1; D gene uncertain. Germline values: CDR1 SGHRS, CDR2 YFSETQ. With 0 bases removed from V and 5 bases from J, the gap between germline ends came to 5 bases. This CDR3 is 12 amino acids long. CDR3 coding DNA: TGCGCCAGCAGCTTGGATCGGACTGAAGCTTTCTTT. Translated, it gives CASSLDRTEAFF. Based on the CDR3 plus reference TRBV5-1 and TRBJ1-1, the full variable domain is KAGVTQTPRYLIKTRGQQVTLSCSPISGHRSVSWYQQTPGQGLQFLFEYFSETQRNKGNFPGRFSGRQFSNSRSEMNVSTLELGDSALYLCASSLDRTEAFFGQGTRLTVV.

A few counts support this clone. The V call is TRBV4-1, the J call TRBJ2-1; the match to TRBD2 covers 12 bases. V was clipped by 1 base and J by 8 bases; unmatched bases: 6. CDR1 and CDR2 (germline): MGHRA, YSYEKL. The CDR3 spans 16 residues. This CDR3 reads CASSQASGGAIDEQFF. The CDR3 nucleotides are TGCGCCAGCAGCCAAGCTAGCGGGGGGGCCATCGATGAGCAGTTCTTC.

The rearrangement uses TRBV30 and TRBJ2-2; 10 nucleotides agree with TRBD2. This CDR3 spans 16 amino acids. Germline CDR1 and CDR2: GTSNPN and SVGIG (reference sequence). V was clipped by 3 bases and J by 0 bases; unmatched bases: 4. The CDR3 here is CAWRRAGGPNTGELFF. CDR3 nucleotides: TGTGCCTGGAGAAGAGCGGGAGGGCCGAACACCGGGGAGCTGTTTTTT.

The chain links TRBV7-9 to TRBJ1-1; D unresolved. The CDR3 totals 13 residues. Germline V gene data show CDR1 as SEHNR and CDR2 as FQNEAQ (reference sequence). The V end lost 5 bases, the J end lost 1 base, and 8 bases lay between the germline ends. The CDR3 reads CASSISGNTEAFF. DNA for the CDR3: TGTGCCAGCAGCATCTCGGGGAACACTGAAGCTTTCTTT.

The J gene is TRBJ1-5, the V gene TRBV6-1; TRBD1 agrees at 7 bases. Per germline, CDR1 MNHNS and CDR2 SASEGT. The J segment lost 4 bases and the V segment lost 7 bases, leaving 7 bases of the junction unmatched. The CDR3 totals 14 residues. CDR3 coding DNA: TGTGCCAGCATCCCGACAGGGACAAATCAGCCCCAGCATTTT. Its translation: CASIPTGTNQPQHF.

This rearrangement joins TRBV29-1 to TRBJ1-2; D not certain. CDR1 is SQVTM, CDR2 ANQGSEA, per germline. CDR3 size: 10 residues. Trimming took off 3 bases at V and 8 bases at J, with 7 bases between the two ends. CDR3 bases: TGCAGCGTTGATAGTAAGGGCTACACCTTC. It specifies CSVDSKGYTF.

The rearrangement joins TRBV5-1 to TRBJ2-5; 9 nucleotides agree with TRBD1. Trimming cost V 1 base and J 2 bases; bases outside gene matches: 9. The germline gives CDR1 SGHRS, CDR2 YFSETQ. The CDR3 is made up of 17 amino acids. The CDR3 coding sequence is TGCGCCAGCAGCTTGACTACAGGGGGCGCGATTCAAGAGACCCAGTACTTC. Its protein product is CASSLTTGGAIQETQYF.

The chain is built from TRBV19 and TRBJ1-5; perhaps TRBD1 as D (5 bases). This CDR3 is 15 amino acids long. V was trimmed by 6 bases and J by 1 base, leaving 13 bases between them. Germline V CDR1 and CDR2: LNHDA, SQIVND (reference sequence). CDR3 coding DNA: TGTGCCAGTAGCTCTAACGGGGGGAGCAATCAGCCCCAGCATTTT. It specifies CASSSNGGSNQPQHF.

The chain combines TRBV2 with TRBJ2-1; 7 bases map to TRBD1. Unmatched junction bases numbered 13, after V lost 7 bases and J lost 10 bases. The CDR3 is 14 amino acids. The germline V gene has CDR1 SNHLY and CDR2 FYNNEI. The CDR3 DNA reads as TGTGCCAGCACCCCGGACAGGAACGAGGGGGAGCAGTTCTTC. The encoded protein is CASTPDRNEGEQFF. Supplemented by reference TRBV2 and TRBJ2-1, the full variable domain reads EPEVTQTPSHQVTQMGQEVILRCVPISNHLYFYWYRQILGQKVEFLVSFYNNEISEKSEIFDDQFSVERPDGSNFTLKIRSTKLEDSAMYFCASTPDRNEGEQFFGPGTRLTVL.

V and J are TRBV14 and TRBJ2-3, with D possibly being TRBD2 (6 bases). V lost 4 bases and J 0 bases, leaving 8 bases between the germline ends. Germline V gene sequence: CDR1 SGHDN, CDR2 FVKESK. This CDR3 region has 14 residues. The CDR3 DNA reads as TGTGCCAGCAGCCTCGGGACTAGCACAGATACGCAGTATTTT. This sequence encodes CASSLGTSTDTQYF.

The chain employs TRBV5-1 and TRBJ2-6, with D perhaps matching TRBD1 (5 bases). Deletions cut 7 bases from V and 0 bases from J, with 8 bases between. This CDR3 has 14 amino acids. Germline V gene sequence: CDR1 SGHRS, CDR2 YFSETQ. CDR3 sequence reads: CASSDSSGANVLTF. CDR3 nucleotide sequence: TGCGCCAGCTCCGACAGCTCTGGGGCCAACGTCCTGACTTTC.

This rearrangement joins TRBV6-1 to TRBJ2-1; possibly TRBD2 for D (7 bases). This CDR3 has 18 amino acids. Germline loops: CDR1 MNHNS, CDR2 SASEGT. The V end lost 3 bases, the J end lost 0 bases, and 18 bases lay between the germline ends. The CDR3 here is CASSEGGTFLGSYNEQFF. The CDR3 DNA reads TGTGCCAGCAGTGAGGGGGGGACATTTCTCGGCTCCTACAATGAGCAGTTCTTC.

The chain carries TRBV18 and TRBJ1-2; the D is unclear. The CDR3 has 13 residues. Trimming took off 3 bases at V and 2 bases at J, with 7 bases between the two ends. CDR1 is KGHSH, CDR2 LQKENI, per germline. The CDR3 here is CASSPDGNYGYTF. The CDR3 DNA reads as TGTGCCAGCTCACCCGACGGGAACTATGGCTACACCTTC.

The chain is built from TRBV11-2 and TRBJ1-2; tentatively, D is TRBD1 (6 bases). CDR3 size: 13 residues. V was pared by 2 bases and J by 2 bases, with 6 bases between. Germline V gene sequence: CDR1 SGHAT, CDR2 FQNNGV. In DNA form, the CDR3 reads TGTGCCAGCAGCTTACAGGGGAACTATGGCTACACCTTC. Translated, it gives CASSLQGNYGYTF.

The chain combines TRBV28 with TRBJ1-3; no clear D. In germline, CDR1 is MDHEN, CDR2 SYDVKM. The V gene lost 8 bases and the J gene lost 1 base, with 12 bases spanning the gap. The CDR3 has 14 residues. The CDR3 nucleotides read TGTGCCAGCTCTCGGGGTACTTCTGGAAACACCATATATTTT. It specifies CASSRGTSGNTIYF.

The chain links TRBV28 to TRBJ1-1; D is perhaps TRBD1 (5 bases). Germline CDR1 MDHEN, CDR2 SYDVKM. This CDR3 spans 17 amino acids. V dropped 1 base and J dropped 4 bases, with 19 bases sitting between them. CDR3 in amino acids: CASSLSASFPGGTEAFF. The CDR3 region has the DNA TGTGCCAGCAGTTTATCCGCGTCCTTCCCGGGGGGCACTGAAGCTTTCTTT.

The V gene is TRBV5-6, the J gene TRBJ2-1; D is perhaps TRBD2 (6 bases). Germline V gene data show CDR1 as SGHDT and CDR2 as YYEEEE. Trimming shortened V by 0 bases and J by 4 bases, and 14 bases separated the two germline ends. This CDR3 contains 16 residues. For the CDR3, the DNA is TGTGCCAGCAGCTTGGGAGCAACGGGAGCTTACAATGAGCAGTTCTTC. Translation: CASSLGATGAYNEQFF.

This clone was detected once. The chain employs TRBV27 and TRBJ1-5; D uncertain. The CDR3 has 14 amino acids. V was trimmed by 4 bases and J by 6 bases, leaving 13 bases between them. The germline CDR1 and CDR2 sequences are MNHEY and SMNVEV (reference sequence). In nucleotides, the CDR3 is TGTGCCAGCAGTTCCAAGGCCGAGGTTCAGCCCCAGCATTTT. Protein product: CASSSKAEVQPQHF.

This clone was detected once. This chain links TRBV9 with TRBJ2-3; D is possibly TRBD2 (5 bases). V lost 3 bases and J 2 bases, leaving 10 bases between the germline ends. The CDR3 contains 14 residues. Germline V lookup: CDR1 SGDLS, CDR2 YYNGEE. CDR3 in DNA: TGTGCCAGCAGCGAAGAGGGTACCACAGATACGCAGTATTTT. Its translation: CASSEEGTTDTQYF. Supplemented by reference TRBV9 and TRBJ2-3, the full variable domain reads DSGVTQTPKHLITATGQRVTLRCSPRSGDLSVYWYQQSLDQGLQFLIQYYNGEERAKGNILERFSAQQFPDLHSELNLSSLELGDSALYFCASSEEGTTDTQYFGPGTRLTVL.

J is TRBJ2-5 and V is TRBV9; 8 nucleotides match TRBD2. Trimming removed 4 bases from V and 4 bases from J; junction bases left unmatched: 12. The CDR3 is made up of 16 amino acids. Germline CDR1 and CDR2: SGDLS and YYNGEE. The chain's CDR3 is CASSPNPAGEVETQYF. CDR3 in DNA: TGTGCCAGCAGCCCCAACCCAGCGGGGGAGGTAGAGACCCAGTACTTC.

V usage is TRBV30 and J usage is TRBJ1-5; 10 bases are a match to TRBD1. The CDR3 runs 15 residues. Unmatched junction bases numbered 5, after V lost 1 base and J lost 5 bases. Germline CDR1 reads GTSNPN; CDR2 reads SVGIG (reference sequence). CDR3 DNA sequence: TGTGCCTGGAGTGGGGGACAGGGGTTCGATCAGCCCCAGCATTTT. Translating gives CAWSGGQGFDQPQHF.

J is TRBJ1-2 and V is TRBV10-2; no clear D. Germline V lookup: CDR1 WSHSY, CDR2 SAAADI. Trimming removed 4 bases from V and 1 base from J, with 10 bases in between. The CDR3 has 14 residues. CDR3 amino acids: CASSGLGLNYGYTF. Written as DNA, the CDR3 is TGCGCCAGCAGTGGTCTTGGGCTTAACTATGGCTACACCTTC.

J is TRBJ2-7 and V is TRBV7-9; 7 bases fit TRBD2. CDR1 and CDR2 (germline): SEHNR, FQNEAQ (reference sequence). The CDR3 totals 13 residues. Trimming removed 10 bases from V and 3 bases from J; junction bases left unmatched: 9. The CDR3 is CATAMGGSYEQYV. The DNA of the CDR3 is TGTGCCACCGCGATGGGGGGGAGCTACGAGCAGTACGTC.

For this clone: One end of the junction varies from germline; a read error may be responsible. The CDR3 spells CASSPRTGASTDTQYF. The CDR3 DNA follows: TGTGCTAGCAGCCCGAGGACAGGGGCTAGCACAGATACGCAGTATTTT. V is TRBV7-7 and J is TRBJ2-3; 9 bases match TRBD1. Germline V gives CDR1 SSHAT, CDR2 FNYEAQ (reference sequence). This CDR3 contains 16 residues.